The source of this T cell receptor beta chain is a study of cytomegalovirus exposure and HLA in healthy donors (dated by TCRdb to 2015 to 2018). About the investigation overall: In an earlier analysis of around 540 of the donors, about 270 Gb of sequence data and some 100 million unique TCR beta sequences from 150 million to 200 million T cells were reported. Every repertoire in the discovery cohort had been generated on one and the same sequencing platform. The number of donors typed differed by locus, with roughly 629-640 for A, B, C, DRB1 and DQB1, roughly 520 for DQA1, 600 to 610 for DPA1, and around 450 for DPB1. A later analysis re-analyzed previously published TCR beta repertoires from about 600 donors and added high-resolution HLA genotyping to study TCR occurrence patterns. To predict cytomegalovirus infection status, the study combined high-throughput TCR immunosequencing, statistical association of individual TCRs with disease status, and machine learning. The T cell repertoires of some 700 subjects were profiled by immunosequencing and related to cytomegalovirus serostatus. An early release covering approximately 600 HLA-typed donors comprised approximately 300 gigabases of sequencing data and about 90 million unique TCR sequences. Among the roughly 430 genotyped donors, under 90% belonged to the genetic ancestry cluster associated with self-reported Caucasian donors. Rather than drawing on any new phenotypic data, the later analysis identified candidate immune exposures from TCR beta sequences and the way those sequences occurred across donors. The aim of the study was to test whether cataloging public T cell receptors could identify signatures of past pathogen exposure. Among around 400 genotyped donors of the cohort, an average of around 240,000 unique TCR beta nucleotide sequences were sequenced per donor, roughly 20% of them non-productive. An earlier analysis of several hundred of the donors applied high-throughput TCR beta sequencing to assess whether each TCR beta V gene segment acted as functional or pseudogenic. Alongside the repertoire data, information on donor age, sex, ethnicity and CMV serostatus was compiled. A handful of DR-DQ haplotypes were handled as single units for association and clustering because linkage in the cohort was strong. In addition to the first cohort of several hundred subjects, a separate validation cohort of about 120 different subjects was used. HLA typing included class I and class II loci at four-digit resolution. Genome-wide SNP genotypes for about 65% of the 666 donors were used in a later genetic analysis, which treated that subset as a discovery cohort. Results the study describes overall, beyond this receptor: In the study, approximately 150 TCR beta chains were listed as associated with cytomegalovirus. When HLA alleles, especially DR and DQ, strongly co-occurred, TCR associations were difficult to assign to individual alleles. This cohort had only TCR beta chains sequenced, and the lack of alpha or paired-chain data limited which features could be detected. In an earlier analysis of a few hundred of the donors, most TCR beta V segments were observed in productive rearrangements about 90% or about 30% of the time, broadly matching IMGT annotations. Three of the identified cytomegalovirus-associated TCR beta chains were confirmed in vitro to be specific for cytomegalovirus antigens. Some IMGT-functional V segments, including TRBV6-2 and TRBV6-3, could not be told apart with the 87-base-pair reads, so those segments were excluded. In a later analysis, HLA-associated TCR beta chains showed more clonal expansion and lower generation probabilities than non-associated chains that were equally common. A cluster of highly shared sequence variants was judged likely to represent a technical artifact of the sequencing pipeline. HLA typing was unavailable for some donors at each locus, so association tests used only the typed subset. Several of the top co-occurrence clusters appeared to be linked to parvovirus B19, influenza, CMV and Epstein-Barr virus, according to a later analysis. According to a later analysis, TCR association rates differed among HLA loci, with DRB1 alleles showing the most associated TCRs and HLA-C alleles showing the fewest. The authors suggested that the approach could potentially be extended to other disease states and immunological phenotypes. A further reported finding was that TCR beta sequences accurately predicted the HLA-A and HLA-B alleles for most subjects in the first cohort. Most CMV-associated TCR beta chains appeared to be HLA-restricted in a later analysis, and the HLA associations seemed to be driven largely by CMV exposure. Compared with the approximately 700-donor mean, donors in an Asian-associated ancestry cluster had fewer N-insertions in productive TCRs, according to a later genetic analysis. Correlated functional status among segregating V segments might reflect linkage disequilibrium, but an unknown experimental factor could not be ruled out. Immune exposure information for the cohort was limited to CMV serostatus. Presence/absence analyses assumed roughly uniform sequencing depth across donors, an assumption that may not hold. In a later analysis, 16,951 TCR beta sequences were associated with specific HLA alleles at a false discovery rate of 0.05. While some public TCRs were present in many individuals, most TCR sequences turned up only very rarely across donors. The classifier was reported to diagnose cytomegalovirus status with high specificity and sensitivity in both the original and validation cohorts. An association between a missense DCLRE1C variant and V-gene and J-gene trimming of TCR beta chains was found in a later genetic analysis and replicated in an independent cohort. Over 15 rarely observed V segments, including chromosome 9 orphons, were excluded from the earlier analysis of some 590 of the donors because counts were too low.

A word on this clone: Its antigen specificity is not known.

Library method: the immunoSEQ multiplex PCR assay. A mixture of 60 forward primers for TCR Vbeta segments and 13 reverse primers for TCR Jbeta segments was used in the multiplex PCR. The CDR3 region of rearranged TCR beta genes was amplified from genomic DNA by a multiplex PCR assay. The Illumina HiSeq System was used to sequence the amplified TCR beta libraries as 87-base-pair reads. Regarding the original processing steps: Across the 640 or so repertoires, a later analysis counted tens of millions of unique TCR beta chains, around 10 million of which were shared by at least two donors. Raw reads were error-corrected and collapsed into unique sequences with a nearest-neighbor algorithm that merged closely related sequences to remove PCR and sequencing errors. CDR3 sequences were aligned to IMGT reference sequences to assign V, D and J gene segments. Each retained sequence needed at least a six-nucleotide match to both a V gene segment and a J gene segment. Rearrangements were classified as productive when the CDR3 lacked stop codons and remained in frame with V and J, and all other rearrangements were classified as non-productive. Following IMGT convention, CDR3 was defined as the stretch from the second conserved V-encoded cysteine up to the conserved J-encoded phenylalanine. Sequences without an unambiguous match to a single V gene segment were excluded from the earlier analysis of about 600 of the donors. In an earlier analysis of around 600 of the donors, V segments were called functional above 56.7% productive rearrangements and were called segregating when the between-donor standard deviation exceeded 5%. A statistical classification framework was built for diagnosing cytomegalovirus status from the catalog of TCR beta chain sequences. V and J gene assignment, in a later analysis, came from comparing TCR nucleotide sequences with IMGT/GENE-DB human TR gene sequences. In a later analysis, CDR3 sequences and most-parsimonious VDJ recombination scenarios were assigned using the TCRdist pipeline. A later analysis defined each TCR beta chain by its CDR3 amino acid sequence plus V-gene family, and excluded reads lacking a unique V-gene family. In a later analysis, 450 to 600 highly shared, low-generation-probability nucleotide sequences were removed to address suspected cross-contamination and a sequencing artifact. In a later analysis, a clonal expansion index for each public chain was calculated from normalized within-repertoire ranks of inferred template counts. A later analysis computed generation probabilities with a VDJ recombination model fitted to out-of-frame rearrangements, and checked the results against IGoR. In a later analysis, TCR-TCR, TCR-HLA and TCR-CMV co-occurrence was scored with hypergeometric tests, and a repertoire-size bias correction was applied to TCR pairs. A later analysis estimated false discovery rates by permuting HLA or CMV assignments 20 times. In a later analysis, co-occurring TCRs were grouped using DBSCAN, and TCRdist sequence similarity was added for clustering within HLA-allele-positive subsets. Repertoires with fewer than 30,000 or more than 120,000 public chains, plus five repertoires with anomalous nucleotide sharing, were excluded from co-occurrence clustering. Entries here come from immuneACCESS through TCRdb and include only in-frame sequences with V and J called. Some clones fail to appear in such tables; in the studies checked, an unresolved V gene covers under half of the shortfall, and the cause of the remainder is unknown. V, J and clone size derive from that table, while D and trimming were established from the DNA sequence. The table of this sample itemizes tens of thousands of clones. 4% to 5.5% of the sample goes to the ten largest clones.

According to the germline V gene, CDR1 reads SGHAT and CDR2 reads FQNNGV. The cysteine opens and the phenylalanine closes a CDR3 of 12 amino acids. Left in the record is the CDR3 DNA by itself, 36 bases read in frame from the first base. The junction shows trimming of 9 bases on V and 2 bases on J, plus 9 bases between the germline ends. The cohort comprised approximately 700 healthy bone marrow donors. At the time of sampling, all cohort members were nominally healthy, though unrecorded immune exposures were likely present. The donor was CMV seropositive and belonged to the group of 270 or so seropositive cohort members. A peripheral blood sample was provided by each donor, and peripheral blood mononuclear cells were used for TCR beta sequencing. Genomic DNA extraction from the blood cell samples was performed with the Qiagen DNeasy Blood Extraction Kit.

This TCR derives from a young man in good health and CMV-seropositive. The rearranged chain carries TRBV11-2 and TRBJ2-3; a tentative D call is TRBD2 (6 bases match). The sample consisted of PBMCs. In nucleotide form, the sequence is TGTGCCAGTAGGACTACCACAGATACGCAGTATTTT. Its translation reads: CASRTTTDTQYF.